This passage covers 23 T cell receptor beta chains from one sample sequenced in a study of response to subunit inactivated influenza vaccine. TCRdb redid the calling of the RT-PCR reads with MiXCR, one entry per CDR3 protein. The sample holds roughly 550,000 distinct CDR3 sequences, roughly 25% seen once. This same sample was also part of a study on T cells expressing NK-cell markers. That work adds: cDNA encoding TCR beta was synthesized via 5'RACE template switching incorporating UMIs.

The sequencing here drew on CD4+ T cells sorted from PBMCs, taken about 13 days after vaccination. These receptor sequences come from a man aged 45 to 65 who received an inactivated influenza vaccine.

In this sample, this clonotype turned up once. V gene TRBV18 combines with J gene TRBJ2-2; D remains ambiguous. With 3 bases removed from V and 2 bases from J, the gap between germline ends came to 13 bases. Germline CDR1 is KGHSH and CDR2 is LQKENI. The CDR3 covers 16 residues. In DNA, the CDR3 is TGTGCCAGCTCACCGTTAGGAGCCTTTAACACCGGGGAGCTGTTTTTT. As protein: CASSPLGAFNTGELFF.

The chain couples TRBV4-2 to TRBJ1-1; 9 bases align to TRBD1. The length of the CDR3 is 15 residues. Germline values: CDR1 LGHNA, CDR2 YNFKEQ. The junction had 7 bases not matched to a gene; V was cut back by 3 bases and J by 5 bases. The CDR3 region is CASSHGTGQRTEAFF. The CDR3 nucleotides are TGTGCCAGCAGCCACGGGACAGGGCAACGGACTGAAGCTTTCTTT.

The genes are TRBV7-2 and TRBJ2-7; 8 bases fit TRBD2. The ends lost 5 bases at V and 1 base at J; junction bases unmatched: 13. Looked up from germline, CDR1 is SGHTA and CDR2 is FQGNSA. This CDR3 has 17 residues. Here the CDR3 reads CASSPGLVGVGSYEQYF. The CDR3 nucleotides are TGTGCCAGCAGCCCGGGACTAGTGGGGGTAGGATCCTACGAGCAGTACTTC.

This clonotype appeared a few times. The chain combines TRBV20-1 with TRBJ2-1; 11 positions match TRBD2. CDR1 and CDR2 (germline): DFQATT, SNEGSKA (reference sequence). The V and J ends lost 5 bases and 8 bases, in that order; junction bases with no gene match: 14. This CDR3 has 16 amino acids. The CDR3 loop is CSAPNRFTSGRDEQFF. Here the CDR3 DNA reads TGCAGTGCTCCCAACCGATTTACTAGCGGGAGAGATGAGCAGTTCTTC.

This clonotype occurred a few times. The chain links TRBV6-2 or TRBV6-3 to TRBJ2-6, with D maybe TRBD1 (5 bases). Germline CDR1 is MNHEY and CDR2 is SVGEGT. V was shortened by 6 bases and J by 0 bases, with 9 bases between the two germline ends. CDR3 length: 15 residues. CDR3 DNA: TGTGCCAGCAGCCGACAGAGCTCTGGGGCCAACGTCCTGACTTTC. Encoded protein: CASSRQSSGANVLTF.

This clonotype turned up a few times. The V and J genes are TRBV10-3 and TRBJ1-2; TRBD1 might be the D (5 bases). The germline V and J ends were trimmed by 2 bases and 4 bases, with 11 bases remaining between them. The CDR3 is 14 residues long. CDR1 and CDR2 (germline): ENHRY, SYGVKD. For the CDR3, the DNA is TGTGCCATCAGTGAGAAATCCGGGGGCTATGGCTACACCTTC. It encodes CAISEKSGGYGYTF.

This clonotype was seen a handful of times. The chain combines TRBV20-1 with TRBJ2-7; TRBD2 matches 14 bases. The length of the CDR3 is 19 residues. V lost 0 bases and J lost 4; bases outside the gene matches: 14. Germline lookup yields CDR1 DFQATT and CDR2 SNEGSKA (reference sequence). The CDR3: CSARDFSRGTSGSWYEQYF. CDR3 nucleotide sequence: TGCAGTGCTAGAGATTTTTCCAGGGGGACTAGCGGGAGTTGGTACGAGCAGTACTTC.

This clonotype was seen ten or more times. The rearrangement joins TRBV6-1 to TRBJ2-7; 7 positions agree with TRBD1. With V trimmed by 2 bases and J by 1 base, 2 bases remained unmatched. The CDR3 consists of 14 residues. Germline V gene data show CDR1 as MNHNS and CDR2 as SASEGT. In DNA, the CDR3 is TGTGCCAGCAGTGAAACGACAGGGTCCTACGAGCAGTACTTC. Its translation: CASSETTGSYEQYF.

The chain uses TRBV4-2 and TRBJ2-3, with D tentatively TRBD2 (5 bases). V was cut by 0 bases and J by 6 bases, with 13 bases left in between. There are 15 residues in the CDR3. Germline V gene sequence: CDR1 LGHNA, CDR2 YNFKEQ. Here the CDR3 DNA reads TGTGCCAGCAGCCAAGATTTGAGGTCGGGGGATACGCAGTATTTT. Its protein is CASSQDLRSGDTQYF.

The V and J genes are TRBV29-1 and TRBJ1-1; D perhaps matches TRBD1 (5 bases). From germline, CDR1 is SQVTM and CDR2 ANQGSEA. The V end lost 4 bases, the J end lost 4 bases, and 13 bases lay between the germline ends. This CDR3 is built from 13 residues. The CDR3 reads CSVVDQRGTEAFF. The CDR3 DNA reads TGCAGCGTTGTTGATCAAAGGGGCACTGAAGCTTTCTTT.

In its sample, this clonotype was seen many times. V and J are TRBV11-2 and TRBJ2-5, with D possibly matching TRBD2 (6 bases). Germline CDR1 is SGHAT and CDR2 is FQNNGV. V lost 3 bases and J lost 5, with 28 bases in between. The CDR3 sequence is 19 residues long. CDR3 protein: CASSLRRASEGTNAETQYF. The CDR3 nucleotides are TGTGCCAGCAGCTTGAGAAGGGCTAGCGAGGGTACTAACGCCGAGACCCAGTACTTC.

In its sample, this clonotype was seen a few times. The V and J genes are TRBV20-1 and TRBJ1-2, with D unresolved. Trimming removed 6 bases at V and 8 bases at J, with 10 bases between. The CDR3 is made up of 10 amino acids. Germline loops: CDR1 DFQATT, CDR2 SNEGSKA (reference sequence). CDR3 in DNA: TGCAGTGCGCAACCGGACGGCTACACCTTC. Translating gives CSAQPDGYTF.

This clonotype occurred a few times. The V and J genes are TRBV9 and TRBJ1-2; D may be TRBD1 (5 bases). This CDR3 region has 11 residues. Germline loops: CDR1 SGDLS, CDR2 YYNGEE. V lost 0 bases and J 9 bases, leaving 6 bases between the germline ends. The CDR3 bases are TGTGCCAGCAGCGTAGGGACAAGCTACACCTTC. Protein: CASSVGTSYTF. The full variable domain, in which reference TRBV9 and TRBJ1-2 provide the parts outside the CDR3, is DSGVTQTPKHLITATGQRVTLRCSPRSGDLSVYWYQQSLDQGLQFLIQYYNGEERAKGNILERFSAQQFPDLHSELNLSSLELGDSALYFCASSVGTSYTFGSGTRLTVV.

The rearrangement uses TRBV7-9 and TRBJ2-5; D gene ambiguous. Germline CDR1 and CDR2: SEHNR and FQNEAQ (reference sequence). V was pared by 4 bases and J by 5 bases, with 14 bases between. This CDR3 has 14 residues. Here the CDR3 reads CASSSNGQAETQYF. CDR3 nucleotides: TGTGCCAGCAGCTCCAACGGTCAAGCGGAGACCCAGTACTTC. The variable domain in full, completed from reference TRBV7-9 and TRBJ2-5, reads DTGVSQNPRHKITKRGQNVTFRCDPISEHNRLYWYRQTLGQGPEFLTYFQNEAQLEKSRLLSDRFSAERPKGSFSTLEIQRTEQGDSAMYLCASSSNGQAETQYFGPGTRLLVL.

The rearrangement links TRBV6-1 to TRBJ2-7, with 7 bases that match TRBD2. V dropped 4 bases and J dropped 0; count of bases not matched to a gene: 6. This CDR3 spans 15 amino acids. Germline values: CDR1 MNHNS, CDR2 SASEGT. The CDR3 nucleotides read TGTGCCAGCAGTGTGGCGGGGGAGAGCTCCTACGAGCAGTACTTC. As protein: CASSVAGESSYEQYF.

The chain has TRBV20-1 and TRBJ2-7; the D is unclear. V was cut by 0 bases and J by 4 bases, with 13 bases left in between. The germline V gene has CDR1 DFQATT and CDR2 SNEGSKA (reference sequence). CDR3 length: 14 amino acids. This chain's CDR3 is CSARDPPRPYEQYF. The CDR3 DNA is TGCAGTGCTAGAGATCCCCCCCGGCCGTACGAGCAGTACTTC.

The chain carries TRBV3-1 and TRBJ2-7, with a weak D call TRBD2 (6 bases). Trimming took off 3 bases at V and 4 bases at J, with 16 bases between the two ends. Germline CDR1 and CDR2: LGHDT and YNNKEL (reference sequence). The length of the CDR3 is 15 residues. The chain's CDR3 is CASSQGRDLTYEQYF. The CDR3, as DNA: TGTGCCAGCAGCCAGGGGCGGGACCTAACTTACGAGCAGTACTTC.

This chain links TRBV7-2 with TRBJ2-7; no reliable D call. The CDR3 totals 15 residues. The V gene lost 5 bases and the J gene lost 0 bases, with 14 bases spanning the gap. Germline CDR1 SGHTA, CDR2 FQGNSA. CDR3 loop: CASSAVGSASYEQYF. In nucleotides, the CDR3 is TGTGCCAGCAGCGCCGTTGGTTCCGCCTCCTACGAGCAGTACTTC. Looking up the rest from reference TRBV7-2 and TRBJ2-7 gives the full variable domain: GAGVSQSPSNKVTEKGKDVELRCDPISGHTALYWYRQSLGQGLEFLIYFQGNSAPDKSGLPSDRFSAERTGGSVSTLTIQRTQQEDSAVYLCASSAVGSASYEQYFGPGTRLTVT.

This clonotype was seen a few times. This sequence joins TRBV28 and TRBJ1-2, with D unresolved. The germline CDR1 and CDR2 sequences are MDHEN and SYDVKM. This CDR3 contains 18 residues. V was cut by 4 bases and J by 0 bases, with 21 bases left in between. Here the CDR3 DNA reads TGTGCCAGCAGTTCTTCACCCACTCTGGAAAACTCTAACTATGGCTACACCTTC. It codes for CASSSSPTLENSNYGYTF.

The V call is TRBV5-1, the J call TRBJ2-1, with TRBD2 matching 11 bases. V lost 4 bases to trimming and J lost 5 bases; unmatched junction nucleotides: 8. CDR3 length equals 16 residues. Germline loops: CDR1 SGHRS, CDR2 YFSETQ. The chain's CDR3 is CASSRALAGGHNEQFF. In DNA, the CDR3 is TGCGCCAGCAGCAGAGCTCTAGCGGGGGGACACAATGAGCAGTTCTTC.

This clonotype was found many times. The chain recombines TRBV20-1 with TRBJ2-7; TRBD2 aligns across 11 bases. Germline CDR1 reads DFQATT; CDR2 reads SNEGSKA (reference sequence). V gave up 0 bases and J gave up 7 bases; unmatched junction bases: 8. The CDR3 contains 15 residues. CDR3 DNA: TGCAGTGCTAGAGATAACTCCAGGACTAGCGGGGAGCAGTACTTC. Translation: CSARDNSRTSGEQYF.

The chain employs TRBV14 and TRBJ1-6, with 7 positions matching TRBD1. Germline V gives CDR1 SGHDN, CDR2 FVKESK. V dropped 0 bases and J dropped 8; count of bases not matched to a gene: 4. This CDR3 contains 15 residues. This CDR3 is CASSQDSGGDSPLHF. Written as DNA, the CDR3 is TGTGCCAGCAGCCAAGATTCAGGGGGGGATTCACCCCTCCACTTT.

The chain combines TRBV20-1 with TRBJ2-1; 8 positions match TRBD2. The CDR3 is 15 residues long. Germline CDR1 reads DFQATT; CDR2 reads SNEGSKA (reference sequence). The V segment lost 6 bases and the J segment 4 bases; nucleotides outside the gene matches: 11. The CDR3 loop reads CSATIGGGRYNEQFF. CDR3 in DNA: TGCAGTGCCACCATTGGCGGGGGGAGATACAATGAGCAGTTCTTC.